What follows are 14 T cell receptor beta chains derived from one specimen sequenced in a study of radiation and T cells in renal cell carcinoma. The time point is: blood 4 weeks post-SBRT, at nephrectomy. Regarding treatment: 15 Gy SBRT to primary tumor, nephrectomy 4 weeks later. Sequencing used immunoSEQ multiplex PCR; TCRdb keeps in-frame clones, though not all of them. In the table there are roughly 64,000 clones, 65% to 80% of which are singletons. The sequences come from blood, collected from a patient whose treatment included radiotherapy and nephrectomy. The source of these receptors is a man aged 55 to 69 with renal cell carcinoma.

The chain carries TRBV10-3 and TRBJ1-5; D uncertain. Trimming took off 10 bases at V and 0 bases at J, with 10 bases between the two ends. The CDR3 has 13 amino acids. Germline-derived CDR1 and CDR2 are ENHRY and SYGVKD. In nucleotides, the CDR3 is TGTGCCACGACCGGGGATAGCAATCAGCCCCAGCATTTT. Its protein product is CATTGDSNQPQHF.

The V gene is TRBV9, the J gene TRBJ2-3; 9 nucleotides agree with TRBD2. This CDR3 has 16 residues. CDR1 is SGDLS and CDR2 is YYNGEE in the germline V gene. After removal of 0 bases from V and 7 bases from J, the junction contained 9 bases not matched to a gene. The DNA for the CDR3 is TGTGCCAGCAGCGTAGAGGCGGGAGGGTCGTGGAATACGCAGTATTTT. Encoded protein: CASSVEAGGSWNTQYF.

The V and J genes are TRBV27 and TRBJ2-3, with D hard to call. Germline CDR1 reads MNHEY; CDR2 reads SMNVEV (reference sequence). This CDR3 has 15 amino acids. V shed 6 bases and J shed 3 bases, with 16 bases lying between them. CDR3 residues: CASSSWSQGTDTQYF. Written as DNA, the CDR3 is TGTGCCAGCAGCTCTTGGTCCCAAGGGACAGATACGCAGTATTTT.

The chain has TRBV7-2 and TRBJ2-3, with D hard to call. Germline V lookup: CDR1 SGHTA, CDR2 FQGNSA. V gave up 11 bases and J gave up 0 bases, with 9 bases separating them. CDR3 size: 12 residues. This chain's CDR3 is CAGGASTDTQYF. CDR3 nucleotide sequence: TGTGCCGGCGGAGCTAGCACAGATACGCAGTATTTT.

J is TRBJ2-1 and V is TRBV6-5; D gene uncertain. Germline CDR1 reads MNHEY; CDR2 reads SVGAGI. The V end lost 2 bases, the J end lost 7 bases, and 6 bases lay between the germline ends. The CDR3 sequence is 12 residues long. The CDR3 coding sequence is TGTGCCAGCAGTTACGGCCAGAATGAGCAGTTCTTC. Translating it yields CASSYGQNEQFF.

The chain carries TRBV6-5 and TRBJ1-5; possible D gene TRBD1, 5 bases. Germline lookup yields CDR1 MNHEY and CDR2 SVGAGI. Trimming removed 6 bases at V and 0 bases at J, with 12 bases between. The length of the CDR3 is 15 residues. The CDR3 sequence is CASSPTGHSNQPQHF. CDR3 bases: TGTGCCAGCAGCCCAACAGGACATAGCAATCAGCCCCAGCATTTT.

The rearrangement links TRBV28 to TRBJ1-4, with D perhaps matching TRBD1 (5 bases). CDR1 is MDHEN, CDR2 SYDVKM, per germline. The CDR3 is made up of 15 amino acids. Trimming shortened V by 6 bases and J by 8 bases, and 19 bases separated the two germline ends. The CDR3: CASRTTRDGREKLFF. CDR3 DNA: TGTGCCAGCAGGACGACTCGGGACGGCCGCGAAAAACTGTTTTTT.

This chain joins TRBV6-1 and TRBJ2-3; D ambiguous. The CDR3 spans 16 residues. V was pared by 4 bases and J by 0 bases, with 14 bases between. The germline V gene encodes CDR1 MNHNS and CDR2 SASEGT. The CDR3 sequence: CASSGIGYSSTDTQYF. Written as DNA, the CDR3 is TGTGCCAGCAGTGGGATCGGCTACTCTAGCACAGATACGCAGTATTTT.

The chain uses TRBV2 and TRBJ2-4; D may correspond to TRBD1 or TRBD2 (5 bases each). The CDR3 runs 13 residues. V lost 4 bases to trimming and J lost 5 bases, with 9 bases between them. The V gene's germline CDR1 is SNHLY and CDR2 FYNNEI. CDR3 DNA: TGTGCCAGCAGTGGAATGGGGGAAAACATTCAGTACTTC. Its translation: CASSGMGENIQYF.

Turning to this clone: Other DNA sequences from this sample encode an identical CDR3 as well. The rearrangement links TRBV6-1 to TRBJ1-5, with TRBD1 identical over 11 bases. Germline CDR1 MNHNS, CDR2 SASEGT. This CDR3 has 15 residues. Trimming at V came to 1 base and at J to 6 bases, leaving 2 bases not matched to a gene. In nucleotides, the CDR3 is TGTGCCAGCAGTGAAGGGACAGGGGGCAGTCAGCCCCAGCATTTT. Translated, it gives CASSEGTGGSQPQHF.

The V call is TRBV6-6, the J call TRBJ1-2; D is unresolved. CDR1 and CDR2 (germline): MNHNY, SVGAGI (reference sequence). The CDR3 consists of 11 residues. Trimming pared 6 bases from V and 8 bases from J, leaving 10 bases between. The CDR3 here is CASSPSYGYTF. CDR3 DNA sequence: TGTGCCAGCAGCCCCAGTTACGGCTACACCTTC.

The rearrangement links TRBV29-1 to TRBJ2-3; the D call may be TRBD1 or TRBD2 (5 bases each). V lost 4 bases and J 1 base, leaving 9 bases between the germline ends. Per the germline V gene, CDR1 is SQVTM and CDR2 is ANQGSEA. The CDR3 contains 13 residues. The CDR3 region is CSVGQGGTDTQYF. As DNA, the CDR3 is TGCAGCGTTGGCCAGGGAGGCACAGATACGCAGTATTTT.

This chain connects TRBV18 to TRBJ2-1, with a tentative D call TRBD1 (5 bases). Germline V lookup: CDR1 KGHSH, CDR2 LQKENI. V was shortened by 1 base and J by 5 bases, with 15 bases between the two germline ends. The CDR3 totals 16 residues. The CDR3 sequence is CASSPLDWTSNNEQFF. DNA of the CDR3: TGTGCCAGCTCACCACTTGATTGGACATCCAACAATGAGCAGTTCTTC.

This rearrangement joins TRBV5-1 to TRBJ2-5; D not certain. Between the trimmed V and J ends, which lost 4 bases and 4 bases, there was a span of 8 bases. Germline CDR1 SGHRS, CDR2 YFSETQ. CDR3 length equals 12 residues. CDR3 loop: CASSPRPETQYF. The CDR3 bases are TGCGCCAGCAGCCCCCGGCCAGAGACCCAGTACTTC.